The 10 T cell receptor beta chains below were found in one sample sequenced in a study of identical twins. TCRdb independently ran MiXCR on the 5' RACE reads; one entry per CDR3 protein. Here the sample spans about 890,000 distinct CDR3 sequences, roughly 12% being singletons. These same data were also listed under a study on yellow fever vaccine responses in identical twins.

The sample consisted of PBMCs. These receptors were obtained from a woman in her late teens or twenties in good health.

The sample holds a few counts of this clonotype. The rearrangement uses TRBV6-1 and TRBJ2-2; 8 nucleotides match TRBD1. Per germline, CDR1 MNHNS and CDR2 SASEGT. Trimming took 6 bases from V and 0 from J; bases not matched to a gene: 3. The CDR3 is 15 residues long. CDR3 sequence: CASRMTGANTGELFF. As DNA, the CDR3 is TGTGCCAGCAGGATGACAGGGGCGAACACCGGGGAGCTGTTTTTT.

This clonotype was found a few times. This chain joins TRBV5-4 and TRBJ2-3, with unresolved D. V lost 3 bases, J lost 8 bases, and 13 bases lay in between. The germline gives CDR1 SGHNT, CDR2 YYREEE (reference sequence). CDR3 length: 13 residues. The CDR3 loop is CASSSNAPGTQYF. The CDR3 coding sequence is TGTGCCAGCAGCTCAAACGCGCCGGGTACGCAGTATTTT.

CDR3 loop: CAIGGSGMGETQYF. For the CDR3, the DNA is TGTGCCATCGGTGGCAGCGGAATGGGGGAGACCCAGTACTTC. The chain is built from TRBV10-3 and TRBJ2-5; maybe TRBD2 (5 bases). The CDR3 has 14 amino acids. V lost 8 bases and J lost 5, with 18 bases in between. Looked up from germline, CDR1 is ENHRY and CDR2 is SYGVKD.

This clonotype has a handful of counts. V usage is TRBV4-1 and J usage is TRBJ2-2, with a weak D call TRBD2 (5 bases). This CDR3 has 13 amino acids. Trimming left V 7 bases short and J 7 bases short, with 13 bases between. The germline V gene encodes CDR1 MGHRA and CDR2 YSYEKL. CDR3 amino acids: CASNTRYGGELFF. CDR3 nucleotide sequence: TGCGCCAGCAACACTAGATACGGCGGGGAGCTGTTTTTT.

This clonotype was counted ten times or more. This chain connects TRBV7-9 to TRBJ2-1; the D call may be TRBD1 or TRBD2 (5 bases each). This CDR3 contains 11 residues. V lost 5 bases to trimming and J lost 12 bases, with 11 bases between them. Germline values: CDR1 SEHNR, CDR2 FQNEAQ (reference sequence). The CDR3 bases are TGTGCCAGCAGCCCCCAGGGACGGCAGTTCTTC. Amino acid sequence: CASSPQGRQFF.

This clonotype was seen more than once but under ten times. The chain carries TRBV12-3 or TRBV12-4 and TRBJ1-4; TRBD1 matches at 8 bases. J lost 7 bases, V lost 2 bases, and 3 bases had no gene match. The CDR3 sequence is 14 residues long. The CDR3 spells CASSLYGTGEKLFF. Written as DNA, the CDR3 is TGTGCCAGCAGTTTATACGGGACAGGTGAAAAACTGTTTTTT.

This clonotype was observed at least ten times. This chain uses TRBV7-3 with TRBJ2-3; D remains ambiguous. CDR1 and CDR2 (germline): SGHTA, FQGTGA. This CDR3 has 13 residues. V was pared by 2 bases and J by 4 bases, with 7 bases between. In DNA form, the CDR3 reads TGTGCCAGCAGCTTACTCCTGGCAGATACGCAGTATTTT. As protein: CASSLLLADTQYF.

The chain uses TRBV3-1 and TRBJ2-1, with D hard to call. V was clipped by 4 bases and J by 6 bases, with 25 bases between them. The CDR3 runs 18 residues. The germline CDR1 and CDR2 sequences are LGHDT and YNNKEL (reference sequence). CDR3 nucleotide sequence: TGTGCCAGCAGCCCAAGTAGGGTCGCGTTACGTAGGAGCAATGAGCAGTTCTTC. This translates into CASSPSRVALRRSNEQFF.

This clonotype was seen more than once but under ten times. The chain recombines TRBV18 with TRBJ2-7; no firm D call. V was pared by 1 base and J by 4 bases, with 8 bases between. CDR1 and CDR2 (germline): KGHSH, LQKENI. CDR3 length equals 13 residues. The CDR3 sequence is CASSPQGDYEQYF. The DNA of the CDR3 is TGTGCCAGCTCACCACAAGGAGATTACGAGCAGTACTTC.

The chain recombines TRBV12-3 or TRBV12-4 with TRBJ1-6; 9 nucleotides agree with TRBD1. Trimming cost V 6 bases and J 10 bases; bases outside gene matches: 13. The CDR3 is 16 amino acids. This CDR3 reads CASRETTGGGRSPLHF. CDR3 bases: TGTGCCAGCAGGGAGACTACAGGGGGCGGCAGGTCACCCCTCCACTTT.